This record concerns one T cell receptor (beta chain) sequence. The CDR3 runs 14 residues. Germline assignment: CDR1 SGHRS and CDR2 YFSETQ. The trim removed 4 bases at V and 1 base at J, leaving 4 bases unmatched. These data originate in a study of blood T cell repertoires in COVID-19. Overall study context: Sites in the United States, Italy and Spain provided acute and convalescent COVID-19 samples.

The assay was immunoSEQ multiplex PCR, and TCRdb's table has in-frame clones only and misses some. Here the sample spans about 59,000 clones, roughly four fifths being singletons. The chain combines TRBV5-1 with TRBJ1-1, with 7 bases aligning to TRBD1. The material sequenced was peripheral blood. The source of this sequence is a human donor in a cohort sampled during active COVID-19. The CDR3 loop reads CASSLGQPNTEAFF. The CDR3 coding sequence is TGCGCCAGCAGCCTGGGACAGCCGAACACTGAAGCTTTCTTT.